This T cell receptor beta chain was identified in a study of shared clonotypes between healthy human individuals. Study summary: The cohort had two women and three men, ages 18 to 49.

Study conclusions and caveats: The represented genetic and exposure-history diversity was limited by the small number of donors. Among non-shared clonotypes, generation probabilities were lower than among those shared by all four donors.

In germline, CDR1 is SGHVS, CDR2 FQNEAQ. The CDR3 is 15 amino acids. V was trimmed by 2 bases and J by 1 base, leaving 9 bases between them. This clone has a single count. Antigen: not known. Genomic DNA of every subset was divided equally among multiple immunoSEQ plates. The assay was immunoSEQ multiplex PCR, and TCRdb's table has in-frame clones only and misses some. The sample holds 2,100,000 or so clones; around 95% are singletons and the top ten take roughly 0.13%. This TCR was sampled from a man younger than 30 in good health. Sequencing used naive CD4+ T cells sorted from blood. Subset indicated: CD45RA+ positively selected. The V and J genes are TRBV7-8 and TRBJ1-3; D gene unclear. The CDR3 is CASSLNGDSGNTIYF. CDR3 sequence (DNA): TGTGCCAGCAGCTTAAATGGCGATTCTGGAAACACCATATATTTT.